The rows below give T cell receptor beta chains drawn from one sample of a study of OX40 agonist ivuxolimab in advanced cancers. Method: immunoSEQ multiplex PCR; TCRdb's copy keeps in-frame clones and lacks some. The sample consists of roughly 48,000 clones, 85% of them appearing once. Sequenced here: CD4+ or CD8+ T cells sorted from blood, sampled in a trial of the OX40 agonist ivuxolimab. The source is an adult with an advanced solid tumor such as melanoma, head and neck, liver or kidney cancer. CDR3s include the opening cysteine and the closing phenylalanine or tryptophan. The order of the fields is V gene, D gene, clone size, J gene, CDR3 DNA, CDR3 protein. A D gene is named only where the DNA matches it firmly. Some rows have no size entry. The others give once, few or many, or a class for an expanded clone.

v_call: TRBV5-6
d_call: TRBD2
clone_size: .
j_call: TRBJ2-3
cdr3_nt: TGTGCCAGCAGGAGAAGACTAGCGGGTGATACGCAGTATTTT
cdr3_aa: CASRRRLAGDTQYF

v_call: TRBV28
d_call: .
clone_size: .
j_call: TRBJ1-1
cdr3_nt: TGTGCCAGCAGTTTTGGGGGGGCAGGGGCGAACACTGAAGCTTTCTTT
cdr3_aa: CASSFGGAGANTEAFF

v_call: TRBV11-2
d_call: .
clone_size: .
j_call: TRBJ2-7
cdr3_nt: TGTGCCAGCAGCCTCCGGGCCGTGAGCTCCTACGAGCAGTACTTC
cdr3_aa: CASSLRAVSSYEQYF

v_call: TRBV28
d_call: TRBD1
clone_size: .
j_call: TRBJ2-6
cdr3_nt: TGTGCCAGCAGTCCGACAGGGGCTGGGGCCAACGTCCTGACTTTC
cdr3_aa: CASSPTGAGANVLTF

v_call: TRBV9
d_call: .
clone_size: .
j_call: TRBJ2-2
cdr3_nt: TGTGCCAGCAGCGTAGAAGGGGCAGGGGACCCCAACACCGGGGAGCTGTTTTTT
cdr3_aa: CASSVEGAGDPNTGELFF

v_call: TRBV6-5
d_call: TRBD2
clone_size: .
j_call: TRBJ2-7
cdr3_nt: TGTGCCAGCAGTTACCGGCGGGAGGGCTACGAGCAGTACTTC
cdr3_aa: CASSYRREGYEQYF

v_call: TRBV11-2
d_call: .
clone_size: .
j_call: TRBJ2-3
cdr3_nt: TGTGCCAGCAGCCACCCTTTCAGCCCTCAACGGAGAGATACGCAGTATTTT
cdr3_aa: CASSHPFSPQRRDTQYF

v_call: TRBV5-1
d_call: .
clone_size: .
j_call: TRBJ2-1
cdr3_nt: TGCGCCAGCACGTGGGCGCGGATGGACAATGAGCAGTTCTTC
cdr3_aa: CASTWARMDNEQFF

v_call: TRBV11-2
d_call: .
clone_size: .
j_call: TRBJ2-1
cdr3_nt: TGTGCCAGCAGCTTAGACCGTCACAATGAGCAGTTCTTC
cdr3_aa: CASSLDRHNEQFF

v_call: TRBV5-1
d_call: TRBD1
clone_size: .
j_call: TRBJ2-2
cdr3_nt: TGCGCCAGCAGCTTGGAGGGACAGGGCGTCGGCGGGGAGCTGTTTTTT
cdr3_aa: CASSLEGQGVGGELFF

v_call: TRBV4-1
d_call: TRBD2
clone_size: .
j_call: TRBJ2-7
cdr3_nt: TGCGCCAGCAGCCAAGCTAGCGGGAGGGGCGAGCAGTACTTC
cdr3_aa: CASSQASGRGEQYF

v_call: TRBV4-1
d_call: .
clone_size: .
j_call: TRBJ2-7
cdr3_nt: TGCGCCAGCAGCTCAGGAGGGCCCGTGGGGTTGGAGCAGTACTTC
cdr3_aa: CASSSGGPVGLEQYF

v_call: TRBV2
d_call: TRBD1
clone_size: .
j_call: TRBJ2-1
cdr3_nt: TGTGCCAGCAGGGGGGACAGGTACAATGAGCAGTTCTTC
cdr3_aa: CASRGDRYNEQFF

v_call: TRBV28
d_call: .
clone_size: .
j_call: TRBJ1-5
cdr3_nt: TGTGCCAGCAGTTTAGGGGGCTCGAATCAGCCCCAGCATTTT
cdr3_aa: CASSLGGSNQPQHF

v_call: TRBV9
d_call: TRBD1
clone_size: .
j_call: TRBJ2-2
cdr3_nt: TGTGCCAGCAGCGGGGGACAGGGGGCTTTCACCGGGGAGCTGTTTTTT
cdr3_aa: CASSGGQGAFTGELFF

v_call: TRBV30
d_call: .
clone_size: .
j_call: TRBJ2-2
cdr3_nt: TGTGCCTGGAGCCTAGGGGGACCAAACACCGGGGAGCTGTTTTTT
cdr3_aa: CAWSLGGPNTGELFF

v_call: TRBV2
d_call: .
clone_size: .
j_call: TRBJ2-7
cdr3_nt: TGTGCCAGCAGTTTGAATAGGCAGGGTAACGAGCAGTACTTC
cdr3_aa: CASSLNRQGNEQYF

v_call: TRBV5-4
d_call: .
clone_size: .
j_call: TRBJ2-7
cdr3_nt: TGTGCCAGCAGTCAGAGATCCTACGAGCAGTACTTC
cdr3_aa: CASSQRSYEQYF

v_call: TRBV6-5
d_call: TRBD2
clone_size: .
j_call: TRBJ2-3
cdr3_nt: TGTGCCAGCAGTATCAGCGGGAGAGGCACAGATACGCAGTATTTT
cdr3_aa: CASSISGRGTDTQYF

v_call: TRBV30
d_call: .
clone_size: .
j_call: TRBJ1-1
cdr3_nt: TGTGCCTGGAGTGTAGCAGGGCCCAAGCCTGAAGCTTTCTTT
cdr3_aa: CAWSVAGPKPEAFF

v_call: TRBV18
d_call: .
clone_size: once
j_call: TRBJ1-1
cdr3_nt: TGTGCCAGCTCACTTACCCGGGACACTGAAGCTTTCTTT
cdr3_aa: CASSLTRDTEAFF

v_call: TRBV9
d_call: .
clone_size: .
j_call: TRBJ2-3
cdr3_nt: TGTGCCAGCAGCGCAGCCAATAGAGGTTCCATTTATTTT
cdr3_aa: CASSAANRGSIYF

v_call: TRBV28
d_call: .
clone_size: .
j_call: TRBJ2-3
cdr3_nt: TGTGCCAGCAGTTTATACCGGCAGGGGGGATCAGATACGCAGTATTTT
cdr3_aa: CASSLYRQGGSDTQYF

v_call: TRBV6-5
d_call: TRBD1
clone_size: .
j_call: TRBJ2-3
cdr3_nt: TGTGCCAGCAGTCGGGACAGCTTCACAGATACGCAGTATTTT
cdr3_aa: CASSRDSFTDTQYF

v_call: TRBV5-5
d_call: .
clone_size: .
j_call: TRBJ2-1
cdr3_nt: TGTGCCAGCAGCCCAACTCGTTTACAGGGACAAAATGAGCAGTTCTTC
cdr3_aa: CASSPTRLQGQNEQFF

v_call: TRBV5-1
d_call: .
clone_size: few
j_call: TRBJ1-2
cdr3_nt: TGCGCCAGCAGCCCCGGGGGCGTTTCGGGGGCGGACTATGGCTACACCTTC
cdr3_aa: CASSPGGVSGADYGYTF

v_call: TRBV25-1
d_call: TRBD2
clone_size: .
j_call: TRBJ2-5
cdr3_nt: TGTGCCAGCGCCCGGGGAAATAGCGGGATGCAGACCCAGTACTTC
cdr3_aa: CASARGNSGMQTQYF

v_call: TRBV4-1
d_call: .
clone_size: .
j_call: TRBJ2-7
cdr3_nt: TGCGCCAGCAGCCAGCCTCCGTACTACGAGCAGTACTTC
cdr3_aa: CASSQPPYYEQYF

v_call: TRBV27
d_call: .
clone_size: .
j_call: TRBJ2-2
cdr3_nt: TGTGCCAGCAGTTGGGGCACCGGGGAGCTGTTTTTT
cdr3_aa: CASSWGTGELFF

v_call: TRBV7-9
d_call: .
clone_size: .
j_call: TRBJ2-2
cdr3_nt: TGTGCCAGCAGCTTATTGAAAGGGAGAGGGGAGCTGTTTTTT
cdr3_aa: CASSLLKGRGELFF

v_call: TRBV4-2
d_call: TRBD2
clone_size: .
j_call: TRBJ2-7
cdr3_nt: TGTGCCAGCAGCCAAGGGACTAGCGAAACCTACGAGCAGTACTTC
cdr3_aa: CASSQGTSETYEQYF

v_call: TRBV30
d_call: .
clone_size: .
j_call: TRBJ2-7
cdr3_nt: TGTGCCTGGAGTACCCGGGGGTTCCACGAGCAGTACTTC
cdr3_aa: CAWSTRGFHEQYF

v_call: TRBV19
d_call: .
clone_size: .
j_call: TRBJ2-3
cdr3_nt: TGTGCCAGTAGTTCCTCTGCCGGGGGCCCCACAGATACGCAGTATTTT
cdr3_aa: CASSSSAGGPTDTQYF

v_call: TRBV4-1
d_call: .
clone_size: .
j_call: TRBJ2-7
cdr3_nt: TGCGCCAGCAGCCCAGCAAGTGGATTCTACGAGCAGTACTTC
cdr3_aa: CASSPASGFYEQYF

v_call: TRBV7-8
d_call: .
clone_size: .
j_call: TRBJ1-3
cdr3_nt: TGTGCCAGCTTCTCCAACCGACAGAGTCTCTCTGGAAACACCATATATTTT
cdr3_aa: CASFSNRQSLSGNTIYF

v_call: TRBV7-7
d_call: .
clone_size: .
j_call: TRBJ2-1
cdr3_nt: TGTGCTAGCAGCCCCTCAACGGGCGCCTCCTACAATGAGCAGTTCTTC
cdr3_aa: CASSPSTGASYNEQFF

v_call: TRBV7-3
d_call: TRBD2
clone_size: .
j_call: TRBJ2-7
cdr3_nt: TGTGCCAGCAGCTTTATGGGACTAGCGGGAAGAGCTGACGAGCAGTACTTC
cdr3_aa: CASSFMGLAGRADEQYF

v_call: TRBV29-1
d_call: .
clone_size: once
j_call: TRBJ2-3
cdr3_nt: TGCAGCGTTGAAGGTGGGGGAAGCACAGATACGCAGTATTTT
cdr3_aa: CSVEGGGSTDTQYF

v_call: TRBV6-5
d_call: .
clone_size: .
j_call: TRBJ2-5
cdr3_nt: TGTGCCTGGCTCGGCCCCAAGGACTTC
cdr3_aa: CAWLGPKDF

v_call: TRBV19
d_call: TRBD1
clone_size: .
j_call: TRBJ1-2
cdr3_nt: TGTGCCAGTAGCCGGGGACAGGGCCTCTATGGCTACACCTTC
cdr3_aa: CASSRGQGLYGYTF

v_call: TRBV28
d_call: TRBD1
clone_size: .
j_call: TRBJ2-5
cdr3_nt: TGTGCCAGCAGTTCCCCCGGGACAGGGGGCCAAGAGACCCAGTACTTC
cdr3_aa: CASSSPGTGGQETQYF

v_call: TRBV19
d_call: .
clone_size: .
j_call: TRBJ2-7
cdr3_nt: TGTGCCAGTAGTATGGGGGCGGGGGCGAGGAACGAGCAGTACTTC
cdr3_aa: CASSMGAGARNEQYF

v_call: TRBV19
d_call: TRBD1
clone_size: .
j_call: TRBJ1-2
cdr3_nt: TGTGCCAGTACCATGCAGGACAGGCGTAGTGGCTACACCTTC
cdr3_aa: CASTMQDRRSGYTF

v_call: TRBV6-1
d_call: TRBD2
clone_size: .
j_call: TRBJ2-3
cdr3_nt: TGTGCCAGCAGCCTGACTAGCGGGGATACGCAGTATTTT
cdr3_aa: CASSLTSGDTQYF

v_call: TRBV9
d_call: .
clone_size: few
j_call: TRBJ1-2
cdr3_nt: TGTGCCAGCAGCGTCCAATCGTATGGCTACACCTTC
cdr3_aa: CASSVQSYGYTF

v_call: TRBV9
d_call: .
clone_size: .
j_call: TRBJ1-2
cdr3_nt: TGTGCCAGCAGCGTAGAGGCCAAAATTTTTAACTATGGCTACACCTTC
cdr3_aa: CASSVEAKIFNYGYTF

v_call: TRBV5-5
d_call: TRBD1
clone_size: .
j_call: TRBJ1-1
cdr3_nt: TGTGCCAGCAGACCTGAGACAGGGATGAACACTGAAGCTTTCTTT
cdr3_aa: CASRPETGMNTEAFF

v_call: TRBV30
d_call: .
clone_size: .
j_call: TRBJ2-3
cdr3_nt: TGTGCCTGGAGTGTACCAGATACGCAGTATTTT
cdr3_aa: CAWSVPDTQYF

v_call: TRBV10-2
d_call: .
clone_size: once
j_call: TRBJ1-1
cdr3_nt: TGCGCCAGCAGTGAGCTCCACAACGGTCAACACACTGAAGCTTTCTTT
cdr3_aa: CASSELHNGQHTEAFF

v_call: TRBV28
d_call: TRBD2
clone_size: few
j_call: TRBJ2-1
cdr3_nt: TGTGCCAGCAGTTTAGTGGGAGGGCCGGTCTATGAGCAGTTCTTC
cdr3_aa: CASSLVGGPVYEQFF

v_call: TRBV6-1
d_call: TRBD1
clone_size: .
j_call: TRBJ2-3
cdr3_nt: TGTGCCAGCCGGCCGGGACAGGGTATGGATACGCAGTATTTT
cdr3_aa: CASRPGQGMDTQYF

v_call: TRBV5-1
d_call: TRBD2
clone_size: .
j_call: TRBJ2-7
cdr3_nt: TGCGCCAGCAGCCCGGCTAGCGGGAGCTACGAGCAGTACTTC
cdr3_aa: CASSPASGSYEQYF